The rows below give T cell receptor beta chains drawn from one sample of a study of CD8 T cells in ankylosing spondylitis. Each CDR3 protein is one row after TCRdb ran MiXCR on the 5' RACE reads. Among about 460,000 distinct CDR3 sequences, roughly 5.3% were seen once, and the ten largest hold around 3.5%. The material sequenced was blood, either unsorted or a sorted T cell fraction (not recorded which). The receptors originated from a male donor with ankylosing spondylitis. Each CDR3 is given with its conserved first and last residue. D genes are given only for firm matches. The size of a clone is reported for some rows only, either as once, few or many, or as a class for expanded clones.

V gene	J gene	D gene	CDR3 length	clone size	CDR3 protein	CDR3 DNA
TRBV7-2	TRBJ1-1	TRBD1	16	many	CASSLAGQGLGTEAFF	TGTGCCAGCAGCTTAGCGGGACAGGGGCTGGGCACTGAAGCTTTCTTT
TRBV10-1	TRBJ2-3	TRBD2	15	many	CASRPTGLVGDTQYF	TGCGCCAGCAGGCCAACGGGACTAGTAGGAGATACGCAGTATTTT
TRBV4-3	TRBJ2-1	TRBD2	18	-	CASSPGLAGGLNYNEQFF	TGCGCCAGCAGCCCTGGACTAGCGGGGGGGCTAAACTACAATGAGCAGTTCTTC
TRBV7-9	TRBJ2-7	-	13	-	CASSLEVGSEQYF	TGTGCCAGCAGCTTAGAAGTCGGGAGCGAGCAGTACTTC
TRBV29-1	TRBJ2-3	-	15	many	CSVEGGRGAADTQYF	TGCAGCGTTGAAGGTGGTAGGGGGGCCGCAGATACGCAGTATTTT
TRBV4-2	TRBJ1-2	-	14	many	CASSQPDRTYGYTF	TGTGCCAGCAGCCAGCCCGACAGAACCTATGGCTACACCTTC
TRBV5-1	TRBJ1-2	-	13	many	CASSLDFNYGYTF	TGTGCCAGCAGCTTGGACTTCAACTATGGCTACACCTTC
TRBV25-1	TRBJ2-7	-	16	many	CASSDHSRLLTGMQYF	TGTGCCAGCAGTGACCATTCACGCCTCCTGACCGGGATGCAGTACTTC
TRBV10-3	TRBJ1-2	-	14	many	CAITGTQIHLGYTF	TGTGCCATCACCGGGACACAAATTCACCTTGGCTACACCTTC
TRBV5-1	TRBJ2-3	TRBD1	14	many	CASRQDRGTDTQYF	TGCGCCAGCAGACAGGACAGGGGCACAGATACGCAGTATTTT
TRBV28	TRBJ2-3	-	16	many	CASSYANRFNADTQYF	TGTGCCAGCAGTTACGCCAACAGGTTTAACGCAGATACGCAGTATTTT
TRBV20-1	TRBJ1-1	-	15	many	CSARDWQNMNTEAFF	TGCAGTGCTAGAGATTGGCAGAACATGAACACTGAAGCTTTCTTT
TRBV6-1	TRBJ1-3	TRBD1	16	many	CASSPGTGARGNTIYF	TGTGCCAGCAGCCCCGGGACAGGGGCGAGGGGAAACACCATATATTTT
TRBV7-2	TRBJ2-1	-	14	many	CASSPPGGINEQFF	TGTGCCAGCAGCCCCCCGGGCGGAATTAATGAGCAGTTCTTC
TRBV7-2	TRBJ2-1	-	17	-	CASSLRPREMAYNEQFF	TGTGCCAGCAGCTTAAGGCCGAGGGAAATGGCCTACAATGAGCAGTTCTTC
TRBV11-2	TRBJ1-1	-	15	many	CASSLGMDLNTEAFF	TGTGCCAGCAGCTTAGGTATGGATCTGAACACTGAAGCTTTCTTT
TRBV4-2	TRBJ2-1	TRBD1	16	many	CASSQDPRGWNNEQFF	TGTGCCAGCAGCCAAGATCCCAGGGGGTGGAACAATGAGCAGTTCTTC
TRBV4-2	TRBJ1-5	-	13	many	CASSLGGEQPQHF	TGTGCCAGCAGCCTAGGAGGGGAACAGCCCCAGCATTTT
TRBV10-3	TRBJ2-1	TRBD2	16	many	CAISSTSGSSYNEQFF	TGTGCCATCAGTTCGACTAGCGGTAGCTCCTACAATGAGCAGTTCTTC
TRBV9	TRBJ2-1	-	12	many	CASSRQSNEQFF	TGTGCCAGCAGCCGGCAGAGCAATGAGCAGTTCTTC
TRBV20-1	TRBJ1-5	TRBD1	14	many	CSARVGQGLEPQHF	TGCAGTGCTAGAGTGGGACAGGGGTTAGAGCCCCAGCATTTT
TRBV7-9	TRBJ2-3	-	13	many	CASSLSGGDTQYF	TGTGCCAGCAGCTTATCGGGTGGAGATACGCAGTATTTT
TRBV28	TRBJ1-5	-	18	many	CASSLFSDGVLSNQPQHF	TGTGCCAGCAGTTTATTCTCTGATGGGGTTTTAAGCAATCAGCCCCAGCATTTT
TRBV29-1	TRBJ1-5	-	15	many	CSVERTAGWNQPQHF	TGCAGCGTCGAGAGGACGGCAGGCTGGAATCAGCCCCAGCATTTT
TRBV9	TRBJ2-3	TRBD2	13	many	CASSVGGGDTQYF	TGTGCCAGCAGCGTAGGCGGGGGAGATACGCAGTATTTT
TRBV7-2	TRBJ2-2	TRBD2	15	many	CASSSQRGGGGELFF	TGTGCCAGCAGCTCCCAGCGGGGGGGAGGCGGGGAGCTGTTTTTT
TRBV7-2	TRBJ1-5	TRBD1	15	many	CASSPWDRAWQPQHF	TGTGCCAGCAGCCCCTGGGACAGGGCATGGCAGCCCCAGCATTTT
TRBV27	TRBJ1-1	TRBD1	15	many	CASSSVTGGLTEAFF	TGTGCCAGCAGTTCAGTTACAGGGGGTCTCACTGAAGCTTTCTTT
TRBV5-1	TRBJ2-4	TRBD1	16	many	CASSPETGTAKNIQYF	TGCGCCAGCAGCCCGGAGACAGGGACAGCCAAAAACATTCAGTACTTC
TRBV6-2/TRBV6-3	TRBJ2-1	-	17	once	CASNFGSTNGYHNEQFF	TGTGCCAGCAATTTTGGCTCCACCAACGGTTATCACAATGAGCAGTTCTTC
TRBV6-5	TRBJ2-3	-	15	many	CASSYWGLTWDTQYF	TGTGCCAGCAGTTACTGGGGCCTAACATGGGATACGCAGTATTTT
TRBV11-2	TRBJ2-7	TRBD1	14	-	CASSAQTGIYEQYF	TGTGCCAGCAGCGCGCAGACAGGGATTTACGAGCAGTACTTC
TRBV6-2/TRBV6-3	TRBJ2-7	TRBD2	15	few	CASFWRIAGAYEQYF	TGTGCCAGCTTCTGGCGGATAGCGGGAGCCTACGAGCAGTACTTC
TRBV5-1	TRBJ2-3	TRBD2	18	-	CASSLLGTSGGALDTQYF	TGCGCCAGCAGCTTACTCGGGACTAGCGGGGGCGCTTTAGATACGCAGTATTTT
TRBV25-1	TRBJ1-1	-	13	many	CASSEYDKTEAFF	TGTGCCAGCAGTGAATACGACAAAACTGAAGCTTTCTTT
TRBV20-1	TRBJ1-1	-	18	many	CSARESGKRTREATEAFF	TGCAGTGCTAGAGAGTCAGGTAAACGGACCCGAGAGGCCACTGAAGCTTTCTTT
TRBV18	TRBJ1-2	TRBD1	13	-	CASSAGGNYGYTF	TGTGCCAGCTCAGCAGGGGGTAACTATGGCTACACCTTC
TRBV7-2	TRBJ1-1	-	14	many	CASRPDRWNTEAFF	TGTGCCAGCAGACCTGACAGGTGGAACACTGAAGCTTTCTTT
TRBV9	TRBJ2-3	-	16	many	CASSVGKRIGTDTQYF	TGTGCCAGCAGCGTAGGGAAGCGGATAGGCACAGATACGCAGTATTTT
TRBV27	TRBJ2-2	-	14	-	CASSYKDGSGELFF	TGTGCCAGCAGTTATAAGGATGGGTCCGGGGAGCTGTTTTTT
TRBV5-1	TRBJ2-1	-	16	many	CASSARFSGNYNEQFF	TGCGCCAGCAGCGCCCGGTTTTCCGGGAACTACAATGAGCAGTTCTTC
TRBV20-1	TRBJ1-5	-	13	many	CSANRELNQPQHF	TGCAGTGCTAACCGGGAGTTAAATCAGCCCCAGCATTTT
TRBV6-2/TRBV6-3	TRBJ2-1	-	11	many	CASSLVGGQFF	TGTGCCAGCAGCCTTGTTGGGGGCCAATTCTTC
TRBV29-1	TRBJ1-5	-	13	many	CSVGGLGNQPQHF	TGCAGCGTCGGAGGGCTAGGCAATCAGCCCCAGCATTTT
TRBV18	TRBJ2-2	-	14	many	CASSPKTETGELFF	TGTGCCAGCTCACCCAAGACTGAAACCGGGGAGCTGTTTTTT
TRBV7-9	TRBJ2-1	-	20	many	CASSVRTVGALREGRDEQFF	TGTGCCAGCAGCGTCCGGACAGTGGGCGCTTTGAGGGAGGGCCGCGATGAGCAGTTCTTC
TRBV5-1	TRBJ2-7	TRBD2	15	-	CASSGELVLAGEQYF	TGCGCCAGCAGCGGAGAGTTAGTACTAGCGGGCGAGCAGTACTTC
TRBV7-9	TRBJ2-7	-	14	many	CASSRVGGSDEQYF	TGTGCCAGCAGCAGAGTTGGGGGAAGCGACGAGCAGTACTTC
TRBV7-2	TRBJ1-1	TRBD1	13	many	CASSPGTGIKAFF	TGTGCCAGCAGCCCCGGGACAGGGATAAAAGCTTTCTTT
TRBV20-1	TRBJ2-7	TRBD1	17	many	CSARDLLPRDRGREQYF	TGCAGTGCTAGAGATCTTTTGCCGCGGGACAGGGGGCGCGAGCAGTACTTC
TRBV5-1	TRBJ1-2	TRBD1	15	many	CASSLAGGANYGYTF	TGCGCCAGCAGCTTGGCAGGGGGCGCTAACTATGGCTACACCTTC
TRBV20-1	TRBJ2-5	-	14	many	CSASARADLETQYF	TGCAGTGCTAGTGCTCGGGCTGACCTGGAGACCCAGTACTTC